These 15 T cell receptor beta chains came from one sample sequenced in a study of post-analysis software for immune sequencing data. The antigens these receptors bind are not known. Study conclusions and caveats: Controls showed lower frequencies than patients for four to six TRBV segments, and TRBV5-6, TRBV5-1 and TRBV20-1 were among these.

Presence of unique molecular identifiers characterized the TCR beta cDNA libraries. TCRdb processed the PCR reads anew with MiXCR; each CDR3 protein has one entry. This sample carries 650,000 to 850,000 distinct CDR3 sequences, roughly 58% of them seen once, and the ten largest clones take around 4.5%. Sequencing input: blood. These receptor sequences come from a girl aged 10-17 years with multiple sclerosis.

This clonotype was counted only a few times. The V gene is TRBV5-1, the J gene TRBJ1-2; 7 bases align to TRBD1. Germline loops: CDR1 SGHRS, CDR2 YFSETQ. CDR3 size: 14 residues. The V segment lost 0 bases and the J segment 7 bases; nucleotides outside the gene matches: 6. The CDR3 is CASSLGDSRRGYTF. The CDR3 DNA follows: TGCGCCAGCAGCTTGGGGGACAGTCGGCGTGGCTACACCTTC.

The DNA of the CDR3 is TGCGCCAGCAGCTACATTGGAGGACATGGCTCCTACGAGCAGTACTTC. Its translation is CASSYIGGHGSYEQYF. This chain links TRBV5-1 with TRBJ2-7; either TRBD1 or TRBD2 may supply D (5 bases each). V dropped 3 bases and J dropped 0 bases, with 16 bases sitting between them. Germline values: CDR1 SGHRS, CDR2 YFSETQ. The CDR3 consists of 16 residues.

The chain recombines TRBV19 with TRBJ2-7; 12 bases are shared with TRBD2. This CDR3 region has 14 residues. With 4 bases clipped from V and 3 bases from J, the junction kept 1 base outside the gene matches. The V gene's germline CDR1 is LNHDA and CDR2 SQIVND (reference sequence). CDR3 residues: CASSTTSGSYEQYF. The CDR3, as DNA: TGTGCCAGTAGTACGACTAGCGGGAGCTACGAGCAGTACTTC.

This clonotype was found a few times. The chain couples TRBV6-1 to TRBJ2-7; TRBD1 agrees at 7 bases. Trimming at V came to 0 bases and at J to 0 bases, leaving 5 bases not matched to a gene. Germline-derived CDR1 and CDR2 are MNHNS and SASEGT. This CDR3 has 16 amino acids. The CDR3 nucleotides are TGTGCCAGCAGTGAAGCCGGGACAGTCATCTCCTACGAGCAGTACTTC. It codes for CASSEAGTVISYEQYF.

This clonotype was detected a few times. This chain uses TRBV6-1 with TRBJ2-1; 10 positions agree with TRBD2. Unmatched junction bases numbered 17, after V lost 6 bases and J lost 9 bases. Per the germline V gene, CDR1 is MNHNS and CDR2 is SASEGT. The CDR3 loop spans 17 amino acids. The CDR3 DNA follows: TGTGCCAGCAGACCGGTGGGAGCGGGGGGGTCCAGGGGTGAGCAGTTCTTC. Its translation is CASRPVGAGGSRGEQFF.

Points on this clonotype: At one of its ends the junction is not consistent with the germline gene, which may arise from a read error. The chain has TRBV29-1 and TRBJ2-6; the D call may be TRBD1 or TRBD2 (6 bases each). This CDR3 region has 19 residues. CDR1 and CDR2 (germline): SQVTM, ANQGSEA. CDR3 loop: CSVEDQSGDKAPGANVRTF. The DNA of the CDR3 is TGCAGCGTTGAAGATCAATCGGGGGACAAAGCCCCCGGGGCCAACGTCCGGACTTTC.

The rearrangement joins TRBV20-1 to TRBJ2-7, with TRBD1 matching over 10 bases. The J segment lost 3 bases and the V segment lost 3 bases, leaving 8 bases of the junction unmatched. The CDR3 consists of 15 residues. The germline V gene encodes CDR1 DFQATT and CDR2 SNEGSKA (reference sequence). The CDR3 is CSASSDRGFSYEQYF. In DNA form, the CDR3 reads TGCAGTGCTAGCTCGGACAGGGGGTTTAGCTACGAGCAGTACTTC.

This clonotype was seen a few times. CDR3 protein: CSARIGAGSRREQYF. The CDR3 nucleotides are TGCAGTGCTAGAATCGGAGCGGGAAGCCGACGCGAGCAGTACTTC. The V call is TRBV20-1, the J call TRBJ2-1; 7 bases agree with TRBD2. The last part of the DNA fits TRBJ2-7 better; the J call may be wrong. The germline V gene encodes CDR1 DFQATT and CDR2 SNEGSKA (reference sequence). The CDR3 runs 15 residues.

This chain connects TRBV5-6 to TRBJ2-1; 8 bases map to TRBD2. The CDR3 is 15 residues long. Germline CDR1 and CDR2: SGHDT and YYEEEE. Losses at the gene ends were 5 bases for V and 2 bases for J; bases not matched to a gene: 6. Written as DNA, the CDR3 is TGTGCCAGCAGGAGGTGGCGGGGGGCCTACAATGAGCAGTTCTTC. It specifies CASRRWRGAYNEQFF.

This clonotype has only a few counts. The rearrangement uses TRBV6-1 and TRBJ1-1, with D hard to call. V shed 1 base and J shed 6 bases, with 12 bases lying between them. Germline CDR1 reads MNHNS; CDR2 reads SASEGT. The CDR3 totals 14 residues. DNA for the CDR3: TGTGCCAGCAGTGAAGTGCGGGTTCTGGCTGAAGCTTTCTTT. It encodes CASSEVRVLAEAFF.

This chain connects TRBV18 to TRBJ1-2; D possibly corresponds to TRBD1 (6 bases). V was clipped by 0 bases and J by 5 bases, with 16 bases between them. The germline V gene encodes CDR1 KGHSH and CDR2 LQKENI. The CDR3 has 16 residues. CDR3 region: CASSPPVRGAEYGYTF. The CDR3 nucleotides read TGTGCCAGCTCACCACCGGTCAGGGGCGCAGAGTATGGCTACACCTTC.

This clonotype turned up a few times. This chain links TRBV5-1 with TRBJ2-1, with 13 bases fitting TRBD2. CDR1 is SGHRS and CDR2 is YFSETQ in the germline V gene. Trimming at V came to 4 bases and at J to 3 bases, leaving 13 bases not matched to a gene. CDR3 length: 19 residues. DNA for the CDR3: TGCGCCAGCAGCGACCCTGGGACTAGCGGGAAGGGCCTCTACAATGAGCAGTTCTTC. Protein: CASSDPGTSGKGLYNEQFF.

The chain carries TRBV20-1 and TRBJ2-5; D may be TRBD2 (6 bases). This CDR3 contains 13 residues. Germline values: CDR1 DFQATT, CDR2 SNEGSKA (reference sequence). V lost 5 bases to trimming and J lost 3 bases, with 13 bases between them. CDR3 nucleotides: TGCAGTGCTCCTCTAGCGTTAAAAGAGACCCAGTACTTC. It yields the protein CSAPLALKETQYF.

This sequence joins TRBV10-1 and TRBJ2-3, with D uncertain. The CDR3 runs 13 residues. The V end was cut by 4 bases, the J end by 4 bases, with 9 bases between. CDR1 is WNHNN, CDR2 SYGVQD, per germline (reference sequence). The CDR3 DNA reads TGCGCCAGCAGTGGGTGGGCGGCAGATACGCAGTATTTT. This encodes CASSGWAADTQYF.

This sequence joins TRBV7-9 and TRBJ2-7; 9 bases fit TRBD1. The CDR3 sequence is 18 residues long. In germline, CDR1 is SEHNR, CDR2 FQNEAQ (reference sequence). The ends lost 4 bases at V and 4 bases at J; junction bases unmatched: 17. CDR3 DNA: TGTGCCAGCAGCTCGACGACCGATTCCTGGACAGGGGAGTACGAGCAGTACTTC. Its translation is CASSSTTDSWTGEYEQYF.